The subject of this entry is one T cell receptor (beta chain). MiXCR, applied by TCRdb to the RT-PCR reads, yields one record per CDR3 protein. Among about 960,000 distinct CDR3 sequences listed, roughly 17% were seen once. The data were taken from a study of patients and donors after allogeneic stem cell transplantation. The specimen was blood, either unsorted or a sorted T cell fraction (not recorded which). This TCR was recovered from a human donor who was either an allogeneic HSCT recipient or a stem cell or donor lymphocyte infusion donor (not recorded which). It is not recorded whose cells these are; they may come from a transplant donor.

The CDR3 protein is CASSRPSSEGYTF. The DNA of the CDR3 is TGTGCCAGCAGTCGTCCTTCCTCAGAGGGCTACACCTTC. The rearrangement joins TRBV12-3 or TRBV12-4 to TRBJ1-2; D unresolved. V was clipped by 5 bases and J by 8 bases, with 15 bases between them. This CDR3 has 13 residues.